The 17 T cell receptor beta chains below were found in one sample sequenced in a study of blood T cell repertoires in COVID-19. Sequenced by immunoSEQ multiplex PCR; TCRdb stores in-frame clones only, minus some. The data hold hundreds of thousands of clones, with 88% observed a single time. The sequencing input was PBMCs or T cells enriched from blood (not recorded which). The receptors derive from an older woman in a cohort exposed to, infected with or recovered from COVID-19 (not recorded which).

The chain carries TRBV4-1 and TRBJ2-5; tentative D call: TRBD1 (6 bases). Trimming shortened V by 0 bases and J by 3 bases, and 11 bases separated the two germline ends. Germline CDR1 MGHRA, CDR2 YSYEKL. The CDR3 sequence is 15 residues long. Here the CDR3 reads CASSQERPGEETQYF. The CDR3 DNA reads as TGCGCCAGCAGCCAAGAGAGGCCAGGGGAAGAGACCCAGTACTTC.

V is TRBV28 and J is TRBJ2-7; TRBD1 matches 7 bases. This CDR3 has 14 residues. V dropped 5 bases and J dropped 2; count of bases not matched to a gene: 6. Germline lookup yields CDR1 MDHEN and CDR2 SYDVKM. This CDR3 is CASSPEQGTYEQYF. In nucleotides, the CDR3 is TGTGCCAGCAGTCCAGAACAGGGGACCTACGAGCAGTACTTC.

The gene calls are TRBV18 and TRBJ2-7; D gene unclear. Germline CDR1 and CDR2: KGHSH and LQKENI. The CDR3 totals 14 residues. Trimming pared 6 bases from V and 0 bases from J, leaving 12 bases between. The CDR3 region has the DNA TGTGCCAGCTCCACAACTACAAACTCCTACGAGCAGTACTTC. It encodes CASSTTTNSYEQYF.

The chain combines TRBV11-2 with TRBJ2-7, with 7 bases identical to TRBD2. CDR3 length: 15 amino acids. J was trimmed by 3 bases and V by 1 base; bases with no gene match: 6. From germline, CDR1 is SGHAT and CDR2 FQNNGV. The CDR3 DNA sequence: TGTGCCAGCAGCTTAGTGCCGACTAGCATCTACGAGCAGTACTTC. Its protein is CASSLVPTSIYEQYF.

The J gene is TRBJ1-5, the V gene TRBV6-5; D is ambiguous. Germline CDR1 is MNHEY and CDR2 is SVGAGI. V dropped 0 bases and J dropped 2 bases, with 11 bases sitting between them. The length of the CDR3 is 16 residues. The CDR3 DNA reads TGTGCCAGCAGTTACTCGGAGGGTTTAGGCAATCAGCCCCAGCATTTT. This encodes CASSYSEGLGNQPQHF.

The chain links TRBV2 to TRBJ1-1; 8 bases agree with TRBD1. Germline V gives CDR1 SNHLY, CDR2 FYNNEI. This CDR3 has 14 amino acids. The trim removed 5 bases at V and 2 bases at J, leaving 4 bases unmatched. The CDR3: CASSSGTGNTEAFF. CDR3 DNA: TGTGCCAGCAGTTCCGGGACAGGAAACACTGAAGCTTTCTTT.

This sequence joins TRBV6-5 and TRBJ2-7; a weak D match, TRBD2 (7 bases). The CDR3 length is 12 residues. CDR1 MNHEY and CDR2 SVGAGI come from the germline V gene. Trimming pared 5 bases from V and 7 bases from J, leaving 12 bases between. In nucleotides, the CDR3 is TGTGCCAGCAGTAGCGGGACACCAGAGCAGTACTTC. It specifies CASSSGTPEQYF.

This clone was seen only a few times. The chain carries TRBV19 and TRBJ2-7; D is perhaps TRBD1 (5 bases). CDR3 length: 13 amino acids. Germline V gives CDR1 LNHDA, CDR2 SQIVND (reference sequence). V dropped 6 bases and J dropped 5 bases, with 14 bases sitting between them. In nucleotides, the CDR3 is TGTGCCAGTAGCCCCAGGGTAACGCACGAGCAGTACTTC. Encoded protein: CASSPRVTHEQYF. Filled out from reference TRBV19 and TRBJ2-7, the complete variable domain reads DGGITQSPKYLFRKEGQNVTLSCEQNLNHDAMYWYRQDPGQGLRLIYYSQIVNDFQKGDIAEGYSVSREKKESFPLTVTSAQKNPTAFYLCASSPRVTHEQYFGPGTRLTVT.

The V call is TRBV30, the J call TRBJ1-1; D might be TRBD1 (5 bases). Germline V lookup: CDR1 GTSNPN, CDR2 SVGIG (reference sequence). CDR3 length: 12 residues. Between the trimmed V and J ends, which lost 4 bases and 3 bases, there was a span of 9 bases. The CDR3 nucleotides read TGTGCCTGGACAGGGACTTACACTGAAGCTTTCTTT. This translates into CAWTGTYTEAFF.

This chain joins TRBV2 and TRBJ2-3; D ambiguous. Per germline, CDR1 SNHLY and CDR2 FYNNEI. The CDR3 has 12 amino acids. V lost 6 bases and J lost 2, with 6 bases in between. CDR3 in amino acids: CASRQNTDTQYF. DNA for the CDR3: TGTGCCAGCAGACAGAACACAGATACGCAGTATTTT.

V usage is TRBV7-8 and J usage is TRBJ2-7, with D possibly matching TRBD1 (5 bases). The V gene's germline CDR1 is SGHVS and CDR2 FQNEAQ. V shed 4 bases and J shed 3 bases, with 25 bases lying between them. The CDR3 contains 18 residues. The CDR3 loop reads CASSSPRRFTREFYEQYF. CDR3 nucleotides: TGTGCCAGCAGCTCCCCACGGCGGTTCACCAGGGAATTCTACGAGCAGTACTTC.

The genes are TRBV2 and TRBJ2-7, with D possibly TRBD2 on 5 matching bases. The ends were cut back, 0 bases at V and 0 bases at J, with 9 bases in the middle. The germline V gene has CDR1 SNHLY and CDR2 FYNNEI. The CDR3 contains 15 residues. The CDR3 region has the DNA TGTGCCAGCAGTGAAGCCCCCGGGAACTCCTACGAGCAGTACTTC. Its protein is CASSEAPGNSYEQYF.

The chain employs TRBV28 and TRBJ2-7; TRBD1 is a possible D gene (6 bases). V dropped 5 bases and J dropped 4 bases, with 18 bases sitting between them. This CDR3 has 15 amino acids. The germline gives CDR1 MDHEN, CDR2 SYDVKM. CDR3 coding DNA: TGTGCCAGCAGTCCTACCGGGACACCCCCTTACGAGCAGTACTTC. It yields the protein CASSPTGTPPYEQYF.

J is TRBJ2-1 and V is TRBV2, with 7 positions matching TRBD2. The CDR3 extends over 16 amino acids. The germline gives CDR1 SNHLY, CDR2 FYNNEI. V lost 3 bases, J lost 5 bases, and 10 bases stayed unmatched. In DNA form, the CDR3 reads TGTGCCAGCAGTGAGGTGACTAGCTTAACCCACAATGAGCAGTTCTTC. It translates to CASSEVTSLTHNEQFF.

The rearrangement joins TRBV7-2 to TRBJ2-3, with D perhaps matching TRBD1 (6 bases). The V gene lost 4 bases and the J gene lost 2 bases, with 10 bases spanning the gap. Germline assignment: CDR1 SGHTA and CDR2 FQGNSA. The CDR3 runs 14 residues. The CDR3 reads CASSSWTDTDTQYF. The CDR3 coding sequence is TGTGCCAGCAGCTCGTGGACAGACACAGATACGCAGTATTTT.

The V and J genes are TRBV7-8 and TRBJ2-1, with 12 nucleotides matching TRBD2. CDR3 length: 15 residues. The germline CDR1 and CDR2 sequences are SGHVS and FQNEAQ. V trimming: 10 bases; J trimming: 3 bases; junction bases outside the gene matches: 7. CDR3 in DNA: TGTGCCACTAAGGGACTAGCGGGTCTCTACAATGAGCAGTTCTTC. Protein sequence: CATKGLAGLYNEQFF.

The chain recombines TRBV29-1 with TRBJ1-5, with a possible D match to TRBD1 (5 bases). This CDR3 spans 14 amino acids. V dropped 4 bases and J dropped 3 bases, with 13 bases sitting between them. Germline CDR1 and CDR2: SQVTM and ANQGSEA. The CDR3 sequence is CSVVGEGINQPQHF. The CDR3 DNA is TGCAGCGTTGTGGGGGAGGGGATCAATCAGCCCCAGCATTTT.